This is a list of T cell receptor beta chains from one sample in a study of T-cell memory formation after mild COVID-19. TCRdb called the 5' RACE reads again in MiXCR, with one record for every CDR3 protein. The table has about 190,000 distinct CDR3 sequences, 20% to 25% seen once. Sequencing used PBMCs or a T cell subset sorted from them (not recorded which). The receptors originated from an adult woman who had mild COVID-19 (a few samples of this study predate the infection). Cell type and time point are not known. Both conserved end residues are part of each CDR3. The D gene is left open where the match is weak. Clone size is given for some rows only: seen once, a few or many times, or a class if the clone is expanded.

TRBV21-1,.,.,TRBJ1-5,CASSSRDERANQPQHF,TGTGCCAGCAGCTCCCGGGACGAGCGGGCCAATCAGCCCCAGCATTTT
TRBV6-1,few,TRBD2,TRBJ2-1,CASRLLAGELDEQFF,TGTGCCAGCAGACTTTTAGCGGGAGAACTCGATGAGCAGTTCTTC
TRBV10-2,.,TRBD1,TRBJ1-1,CASSAKETGGNTEAFF,TGCGCCAGCAGTGCTAAAGAAACAGGGGGGAACACTGAAGCTTTCTTT
TRBV5-1,.,TRBD2,TRBJ2-1,CASSLELAGVGGEQFF,TGCGCCAGCAGCTTGGAACTAGCGGGAGTGGGCGGTGAGCAGTTCTTC
TRBV29-1,.,.,TRBJ1-1,CSVDGRAGYTEAFF,TGCAGCGTTGACGGTAGAGCGGGGTACACTGAAGCTTTCTTT
TRBV15,.,.,TRBJ2-7,CATSKYGQERYEQYF,TGTGCCACCAGCAAATACGGGCAGGAACGCTACGAGCAGTACTTC
TRBV20-1,few,.,TRBJ1-1,CSASLQYSEAFF,TGCAGTGCTAGCCTCCAGTACTCGGAAGCTTTCTTT
TRBV9,few,.,TRBJ2-7,CASSVTGGSSYEQYF,TGTGCCAGCAGCGTCACGGGTGGATCCTCCTACGAGCAGTACTTC
TRBV4-3,.,.,TRBJ2-5,CASSQGSGPGETQYF,TGCGCCAGCAGCCAAGGATCTGGGCCGGGGGAGACCCAGTACTTC
TRBV10-3,.,TRBD2,TRBJ2-7,CAISESERTPGTSRYEQYF,TGTGCCATCAGTGAGTCTGAGAGAACCCCCGGGACTAGCCGATACGAGCAGTACTTC
TRBV5-1,few,.,TRBJ2-7,CASSGGGPLINEQYF,TGCGCCAGCAGCGGGGGGGGCCCCCTTATCAACGAGCAGTACTTC
TRBV5-8,few,.,TRBJ1-4,CASSLVNDEKLFF,TGTGCCAGCAGCTTAGTAAACGATGAAAAACTGTTTTTT
TRBV12-5,few,.,TRBJ2-5,CASGLAATGFQETQYF,TGTGCTAGTGGTTTGGCTGCCACAGGGTTCCAAGAGACCCAGTACTTC
TRBV6-1,.,.,TRBJ2-7,CASSYPGTISYEQYF,TGTGCCAGCAGTTATCCCGGGACAATTTCCTACGAGCAGTACTTC